The rows below give T cell receptor beta chains drawn from one sample of a study of cytomegalovirus exposure and HLA in healthy donors. Repertoires were generated with immunoSEQ multiplex PCR, while TCRdb's copy carries only in-frame clones and drops some. The repertoire consists of about 160,000 clones, with more than 75% occurring once and the leading ten covering approximately 1.5%. The sample was PBMCs. The receptors originated from a male donor in good health and CMV-seronegative. Both conserved end residues are part of each CDR3. Each record gives: D gene, J gene, clone size, V gene, CDR3 protein, CDR3 DNA. The D gene is left open where the match is weak. Some rows have no size entry. The others give once, few or many, or a class for an expanded clone.

>-|TRBJ2-7|-|TRBV18
CASSPPAGAGEQYF
TGTGCCAGCTCACCACCGGCAGGGGCAGGCGAGCAGTACTTC
>-|TRBJ1-1|few|TRBV29-1
CSVAGDNTEAFF
TGCAGCGTCGCCGGGGATAACACTGAAGCTTTCTTT
>TRBD2|TRBJ2-1|-|TRBV18
CASSPLSGSRRNEQFF
TGTGCCAGCTCACCCCTTAGCGGGAGTCGTAGGAATGAGCAGTTCTTC
>-|TRBJ2-1|once|TRBV19
CASSTQYNEQFF
TGTGCCAGTAGTACACAGTACAATGAGCAGTTCTTC
>TRBD2|TRBJ2-7|-|TRBV7-2
CASSSVLAGTYEQYF
TGTGCCAGCAGTAGTGTCCTAGCGGGGACCTACGAGCAGTACTTC
>-|TRBJ1-4|-|TRBV7-9
CASSLGGGGEKLFF
TGTGCCAGCAGCTTAGGTGGGGGCGGAGAAAAACTGTTTTTT
>TRBD2|TRBJ2-4|-|TRBV7-2
CASSSGTSGRRSKNIQYF
TGTGCCAGCAGCTCGGGGACTAGCGGGAGGCGCAGCAAAAACATTCAGTACTTC
>TRBD2|TRBJ2-5|-|TRBV28
CASSLGTSWIRSSAETQYF
TGTGCCAGCAGTTTAGGGACTAGCTGGATCAGGAGTTCCGCAGAGACCCAGTACTTC
>-|TRBJ1-1|-|TRBV28
CASSWLVTEAFF
TGTGCCAGCAGTTGGCTGGTCACTGAAGCTTTCTTT
>TRBD1|TRBJ1-1|-|TRBV5-6
CASSRQGGVYTEAFF
TGTGCCAGCAGCAGACAGGGTGGGGTTTACACTGAAGCTTTCTTT
>TRBD2|TRBJ2-1|-|TRBV7-8
CASSFITSGLEQFF
TGTGCCAGCAGCTTCATCACTAGCGGGCTGGAGCAGTTCTTC
>TRBD1|TRBJ1-5|once|TRBV28
CASTATGTPAGPQHF
TGTGCCAGCACCGCGACAGGGACCCCGGCCGGGCCCCAGCATTTT
>-|TRBJ2-7|-|TRBV27
CASSFSRSYEQYF
TGTGCCAGCAGTTTCTCTCGGTCCTACGAGCAGTACTTC
>TRBD1|TRBJ1-6|-|TRBV6-1
CASSGLGQGNRSPLHF
TGTGCCAGCAGTGGGCTGGGACAGGGAAATCGTTCACCCCTCCACTTT
>-|TRBJ2-3|-|TRBV5-6
CASSWDTSTDTQYF
TGTGCCAGCAGCTGGGACACTAGCACAGATACGCAGTATTTT
>TRBD1|TRBJ1-4|few|TRBV19
CASSTDRGLAKLFF
TGTGCCAGTAGTACCGACAGGGGACTAGCAAAACTGTTTTTT
>TRBD1|TRBJ2-3|few|TRBV5-1
CASSSSGTGTDTQYF
TGCGCCAGCAGCTCGTCCGGGACAGGGACAGATACGCAGTATTTT
>TRBD1|TRBJ1-1|few|TRBV5-1
CASSFGQGNTEAFF
TGCGCCAGCAGCTTCGGACAGGGGAACACTGAAGCTTTCTTT
>TRBD1|TRBJ2-7|-|TRBV7-8
CASSPDRGPRDPYEQYF
TGTGCCAGCAGCCCCGACAGGGGCCCCCGGGATCCCTACGAGCAGTACTTC
>TRBD1|TRBJ1-1|-|TRBV28
CASRGQGARAFF
TGTGCCAGCAGAGGACAGGGGGCAAGGGCTTTCTTT
>TRBD2|TRBJ2-7|-|TRBV5-4
CATRQGLAGGSSYEQYF
TGTGCCACCCGACAAGGACTAGCGGGAGGAAGCTCCTACGAGCAGTACTTC
>TRBD1|TRBJ2-6|-|TRBV4-1
CASSQGQGWGANVLTF
TGCGCCAGCAGCCAAGGACAGGGGTGGGGGGCCAACGTCCTGACTTTC
>-|TRBJ1-1|-|TRBV7-6
CASSLAEEATEAFF
TGTGCCAGCAGCTTAGCGGAGGAAGCCACTGAAGCTTTCTTT
>TRBD2|TRBJ2-3|-|TRBV7-8
CASSLGLAGAPTDTQYF
TGTGCCAGCAGCTTAGGACTAGCGGGGGCCCCCACAGATACGCAGTATTTT